This T cell receptor (beta chain) emerged from a study of blood T cell repertoires in COVID-19. The wider study: Samples came from the United States, Italy and Spain, spanning acute and convalescent COVID-19. Nucleic acid was either cDNA or gDNA, and it came from T cells, B-cell-depleted T cells, or PBMCs.

Authors' methods: Scientists estimated how many nucleated cells there were by amplifying reference gene primers. The table came from immunoSEQ multiplex PCR; TCRdb's copy has only in-frame clones and leaves some out. The V and J calls and clone size come from that table; D and trimming were worked out from the DNA. The sample contains some 250,000 clones, around 84% of which appear only once. With 2 bases removed from V and 4 bases from J, the gap between germline ends came to 17 bases. CDR3 length equals 16 residues. CDR1 is MNHNY and CDR2 is SVGAGI in the germline V gene (reference sequence). V and J are TRBV6-6 and TRBJ1-1, with D unresolved. The TCR sequence derives from a woman in her 70s with active or convalescent COVID-19. Sequenced sample: peripheral blood. The CDR3 spells CASSYDMAHDPTEAFF. The CDR3 bases are TGTGCCAGCAGTTACGACATGGCTCACGACCCCACTGAAGCTTTCTTT.